This TCR beta chain was retrieved from a study of cytomegalovirus exposure and HLA in healthy donors (dated by TCRdb to about 2017). General notes on the study: An earlier analysis of roughly 630 of the donors reported approximately 290 Gb of sequence data and more than 90 million unique TCR beta sequences from 150 million to 200 million T cells. To decide whether each TCR beta V gene segment behaved as functional or pseudogenic, an earlier analysis of some 570 of the donors relied on high-throughput TCR beta sequencing. Donor age, sex, ethnicity and CMV serostatus were collected together with the repertoire data. Genome-wide SNP genotypes for about three fifths of the roughly 670 donors were used in a later genetic analysis, which treated that subset as a discovery cohort. To predict cytomegalovirus infection status, the study brought together high-throughput TCR immunosequencing, statistical association of individual TCRs with disease status, and machine learning. Roughly 300 gigabases of sequencing data and approximately 84 million unique TCR sequences were included in an early release covering 550 to 800 HLA-typed donors. The T cell repertoires of 666 subjects were profiled by immunosequencing and related to cytomegalovirus serostatus. Among the roughly 400 genotyped donors, around 81% belonged to the genetic ancestry cluster associated with self-reported Caucasian donors. To study patterns of TCR occurrence, a later analysis re-analyzed previously published TCR beta repertoires from 700 or so donors and added high-resolution HLA genotyping. Class I and class II HLA loci were covered by the typing at four-digit resolution. Typing coverage varied by locus: roughly 620-640 donors for A, B, C, DRB1 and DQB1; roughly 500 for DQA1; more than 600 for DPA1; approximately 450 for DPB1. Rather than drawing on any new phenotypic data, the later analysis identified candidate immune exposures from TCR beta sequences and the way those sequences occurred across donors. The aim of the study was to test whether cataloging public T cell receptors could identify signatures of past pathogen exposure. Among about 370 genotyped donors of the cohort, an average of around 250,000 unique TCR beta nucleotide sequences was sequenced per donor, of which about 20% were non-productive. Because of strong linkage in the cohort, roughly 5 DR-DQ haplotypes were treated as single units for association and clustering. All discovery cohort repertoires had been generated on a single sequencing platform. Along with the roughly 670-subject first cohort, a separate validation cohort of some 130 different subjects was used. What the study reported, not specific to this receptor: An association between a missense DCLRE1C variant and V-gene and J-gene trimming of TCR beta chains was found in a later genetic analysis and replicated in an independent cohort. Compared with equally common non-associated chains, HLA-associated TCR beta chains in a later analysis were more clonally expanded and had lower generation probabilities. The cohort was sequenced for TCR beta chains only, and without alpha or paired-chain data the features that could be detected were limited. In a later genetic analysis, fewer N-insertions in productive TCRs were reported among donors in an Asian-associated ancestry cluster than the approximately 630-donor mean. Correlated functional status among segregating V segments might reflect linkage disequilibrium, but an unknown experimental factor could not be ruled out. For the cohort, immune exposure information was limited to CMV serostatus. In an earlier analysis of approximately 590 of the donors, most TCR beta V segments appeared in productive rearrangements about 90% or about 30% of the time, broadly matching IMGT annotations. The authors suggested that the approach could potentially be extended to other disease states and immunological phenotypes. Presence/absence analyses assumed roughly uniform sequencing depth across donors, an assumption that may not hold. Most TCR sequences were observed very rarely across donors, whereas some public TCRs were present in many individuals. Cytomegalovirus status was reported to be diagnosed by the classifier with high specificity and sensitivity in both the original and validation cohorts. Specific HLA alleles were associated with some 15,000 TCR beta sequences at a false discovery rate of 0.05 in a later analysis. The study gave a list of some 150 TCR beta chains associated with cytomegalovirus. A further reported finding was that TCR beta sequences accurately predicted the HLA-A and HLA-B alleles for most subjects in the first cohort. In a later analysis, TCR association rates were found to vary across HLA loci, with the most associated TCRs seen for DRB1 alleles and the fewest for HLA-C alleles. A few of the identified cytomegalovirus-associated TCR beta chains were confirmed in vitro to be specific for cytomegalovirus antigens. In a later analysis, several top co-occurrence clusters were reported to appear linked to parvovirus B19, influenza, CMV and Epstein-Barr virus. Because counts were too low, roughly 18 rarely observed V segments, including chromosome 9 orphons, were left out of the earlier analysis of roughly 600 of the donors. A cluster of highly shared sequence variants was judged likely to represent a technical artifact of the sequencing pipeline. A later analysis found that most CMV-associated TCR beta chains appeared HLA-restricted, with HLA associations seemingly driven largely by CMV exposure. Strong co-occurrence of HLA alleles, especially DR and DQ, made assigning TCR associations to individual alleles difficult. Some IMGT-functional V segments, including TRBV6-2 and TRBV6-3, could not be distinguished by the 87-base-pair reads and were therefore excluded. Because some donors lacked HLA typing at each locus, the association tests relied only on the typed subset.

V gives up 2 bases and J gives up 5 bases, and the segment between their germline ends measures 13 bases. For CDR1 and CDR2, the germline V gene lists SGHDT and YYEEEE. The CDR3 goes from the cysteine to the phenylalanine over 14 residues. Only the CDR3 part of the read is kept: 42 bases, read in frame from the first base. The cohort consisted of 650 to 700 healthy bone marrow donors. At the time of sampling, every cohort member was nominally healthy, though immune exposures that went unrecorded were likely present. The donor tested CMV seropositive, placing the donor among the 250 to 350 seropositive members of the cohort. Every donor gave a peripheral blood sample, and the peripheral blood mononuclear cells from that sample were used for TCR beta sequencing. The Qiagen DNeasy Blood Extraction Kit was used to extract genomic DNA from the blood cell samples. Preparation of the library involved the immunoSEQ multiplex PCR assay. For the multiplex PCR, a mixture combining 60 forward primers for TCR Vbeta segments and 13 reverse primers for TCR Jbeta segments was used. A multiplex PCR assay on genomic DNA amplified the CDR3 region of rearranged TCR beta genes. The amplified TCR beta libraries were sequenced on the Illumina HiSeq System as 87-base-pair reads. The authors' pipeline ran thus. In a later analysis, tens of millions of unique TCR beta chains were counted across the approximately 640 repertoires, and approximately 11 million of these chains were shared by at least two donors. Raw reads were error-corrected and collapsed into unique sequences by a nearest-neighbor algorithm in which closely related sequences were merged to remove PCR and sequencing errors. Alignment of CDR3 sequences to IMGT reference sequences was used to assign V, D and J gene segments. For a sequence to be retained, a match of at least six nucleotides to both a V gene segment and a J gene segment was required. Rearrangements were called productive when the CDR3 lacked stop codons and stayed in frame with V and J; all others were non-productive. CDR3 was defined by IMGT convention, running from the second conserved V-encoded cysteine to the conserved J-encoded phenylalanine. Sequences without an unambiguous match to a single V gene segment were excluded from the earlier analysis of approximately 560 of the donors. In an earlier analysis of 500 to 750 of the donors, V segments were called functional above 56.7% productive rearrangements and were called segregating when the between-donor standard deviation exceeded 5%. A statistical classification framework was built to diagnose cytomegalovirus status from the catalog of TCR beta chain sequences. In a later analysis, V and J genes were assigned by comparing TCR nucleotide sequences against IMGT/GENE-DB human TR gene sequences. The TCRdist pipeline was used in a later analysis to assign CDR3 sequences and most-parsimonious VDJ recombination scenarios. In a later analysis, each TCR beta chain was defined by its CDR3 amino acid sequence together with its V-gene family, and reads lacking a unique V-gene family were excluded. In a later analysis, 450 to 600 highly shared, low-generation-probability nucleotide sequences were removed to address suspected cross-contamination and a sequencing artifact. For each public chain, a later analysis derived a clonal expansion index from normalized ranks of inferred template counts within each repertoire. In a later analysis, generation probabilities were computed with a VDJ recombination model fitted to out-of-frame rearrangements, and the resulting probabilities were checked against IGoR. Hypergeometric tests were used in a later analysis to score TCR-TCR, TCR-HLA and TCR-CMV co-occurrence, with a repertoire-size bias correction applied to the TCR pairs. A later analysis estimated false discovery rates by permuting HLA or CMV assignments 20 times. In a later analysis, co-occurring TCRs were grouped with DBSCAN, and TCRdist sequence similarity was added when clustering was performed within HLA-allele-positive subsets. Co-occurrence clustering excluded repertoires with fewer than 30,000 or more than 120,000 public chains, plus five with anomalous nucleotide sharing. The table was pulled from immuneACCESS by TCRdb, which kept in-frame rearrangements only. Such tables lose some clones; where checked, under half of the loss comes from unresolved V genes, and the rest has no known cause. The DNA gave D and trimming, while V, J and clone size come from that table. The table for this sample lists 95,000 to 150,000 clones; approximately 87% of them were counted only once. The top ten clones comprise around 18% of the sample.

This clone turned up a few times. No antigen is known for it. Per-base quality was not reported, and no clone a single base away is much larger than it. Different DNA sequences within this sample yield the same CDR3. The clonotype was recovered from a young man in good health and CMV-seropositive. Sequences were obtained from PBMCs. The chain is encoded by TRBV5-6 joined to TRBJ2-5, and perhaps TRBD1 as D gene, on 6 matching bases. The encoded CDR3 is CASSFGRGYETQYF. The DNA reads TGTGCCAGCAGCTTTGGCAGGGGTTACGAGACCCAGTACTTC.